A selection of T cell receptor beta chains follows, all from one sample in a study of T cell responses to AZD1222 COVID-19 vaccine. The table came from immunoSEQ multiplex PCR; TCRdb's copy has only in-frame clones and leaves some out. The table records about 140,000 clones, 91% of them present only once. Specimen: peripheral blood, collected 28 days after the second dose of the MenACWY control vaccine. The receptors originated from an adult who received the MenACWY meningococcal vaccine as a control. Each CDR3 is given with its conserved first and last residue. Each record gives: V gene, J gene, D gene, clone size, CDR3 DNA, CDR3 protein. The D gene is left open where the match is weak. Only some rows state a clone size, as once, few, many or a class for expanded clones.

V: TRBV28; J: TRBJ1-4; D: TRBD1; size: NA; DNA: TGTGCCAGCAGGGACAGGGGGCACAATGAAAAACTGTTTTTT; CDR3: CASRDRGHNEKLFF
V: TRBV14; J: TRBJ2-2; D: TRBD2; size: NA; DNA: TGTGCCAGCAGCCGCATAACCGGGACTAGCGGAGGTACGAACACCGGGGAGCTGTTTTTT; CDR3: CASSRITGTSGGTNTGELFF
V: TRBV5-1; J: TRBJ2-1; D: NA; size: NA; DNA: TGCGCCAGCAGCCCCGAAGCTCGAAGCTCCTACAATGAGCAGTTCTTC; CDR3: CASSPEARSSYNEQFF
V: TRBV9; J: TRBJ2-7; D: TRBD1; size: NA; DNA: TGTGCCAGCACGTCGGGACAGCCACCCTACGAGCAGTACTTC; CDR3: CASTSGQPPYEQYF
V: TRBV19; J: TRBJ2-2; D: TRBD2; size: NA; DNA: TGTGCCAGTAGTGGGTCTAGCGGGAGGTTCGGAGGGGAGCTGTTTTTT; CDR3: CASSGSSGRFGGELFF
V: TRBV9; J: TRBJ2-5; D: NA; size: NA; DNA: TGTGCCAGCAGCGTAGGAACGACAGCCCGGGAGACCCAGTACTTC; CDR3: CASSVGTTARETQYF
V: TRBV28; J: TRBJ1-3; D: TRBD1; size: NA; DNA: TGTGCCAGCAGTTTCCCGCCAGGGGGTGGAAACACCATATATTTT; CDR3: CASSFPPGGGNTIYF
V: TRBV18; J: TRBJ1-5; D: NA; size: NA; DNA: TGTGCCAGCTCACCAATGTCCAACGGGGATCAGCCCCAGCATTTT; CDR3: CASSPMSNGDQPQHF
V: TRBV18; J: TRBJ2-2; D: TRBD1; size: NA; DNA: TGTGCCAGCTCACCACGCTACCCCGGGACAGGGGAAACCGGGGAGCTGTTTTTT; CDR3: CASSPRYPGTGETGELFF
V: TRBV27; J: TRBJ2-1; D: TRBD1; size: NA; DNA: TGTGCCAGCAGTTTTTTGACAGGGGGCCCCTACAATGAGCAGTTCTTC; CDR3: CASSFLTGGPYNEQFF
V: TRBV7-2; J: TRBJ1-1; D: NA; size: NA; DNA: TGTGCCAGCAGCGCCCTGGGGACGGTGGGCACTGAAGCTTTCTTT; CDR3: CASSALGTVGTEAFF
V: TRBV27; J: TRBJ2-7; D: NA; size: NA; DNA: TGTGCCAGCAGTTTACTTCTTTCGCCGGGCCTCTCCTACGAGCAGTACTTC; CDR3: CASSLLLSPGLSYEQYF
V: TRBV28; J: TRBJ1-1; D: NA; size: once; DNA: TGTGCCAGCAGCCAAGACACTGAAGCTTTCTTT; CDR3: CASSQDTEAFF
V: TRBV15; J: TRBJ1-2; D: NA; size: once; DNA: TGTGCCACCAGCAGACGGGACTTCGCGGGCTATGGCTACACCTTC; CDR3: CATSRRDFAGYGYTF
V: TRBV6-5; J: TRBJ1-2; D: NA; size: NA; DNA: TGTGCCAGCAGGGACAGAGCTAACTATGGCTACACCTTC; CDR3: CASRDRANYGYTF
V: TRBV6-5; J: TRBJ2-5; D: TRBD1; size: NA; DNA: TGTGCCAGCAGTTCCGGGACAGGGGGCGTCGAGACCCAGTACTTC; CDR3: CASSSGTGGVETQYF
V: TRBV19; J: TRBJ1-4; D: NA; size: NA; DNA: TGTGCCAGTAGTTCCCAGGGGTGGGAAAAACTGTTTTTT; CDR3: CASSSQGWEKLFF
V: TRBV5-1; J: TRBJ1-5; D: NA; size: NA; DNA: TGCGCCAGCAGCTTAGAGGGGGGGAATCAGCCCCAGCATTTT; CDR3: CASSLEGGNQPQHF
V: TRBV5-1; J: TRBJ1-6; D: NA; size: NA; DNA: TGCGCCAGCAGCCCCCAAACCTCAGATAATTCACCCCTCCACTTT; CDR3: CASSPQTSDNSPLHF
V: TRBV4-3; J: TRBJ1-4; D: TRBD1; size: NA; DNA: TGCGCCAGCAGCCACTACAGGGGGTCTAATGAAAAACTGTTTTTT; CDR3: CASSHYRGSNEKLFF
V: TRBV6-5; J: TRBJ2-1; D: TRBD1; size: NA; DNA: TGTGCCAGCAGTTACTCGATGAGACAGGGGTGGAATGAGCAGTTCTTC; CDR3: CASSYSMRQGWNEQFF
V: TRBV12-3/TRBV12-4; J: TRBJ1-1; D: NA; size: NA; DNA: TGTGCCAGCAGTTTAGCGTTCACTGAAGCTTTCTTT; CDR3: CASSLAFTEAFF
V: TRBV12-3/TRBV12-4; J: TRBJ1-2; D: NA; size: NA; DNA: TGTGCCAGCAGTTCTGGATTTAGCTATGGCTACACCTTC; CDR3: CASSSGFSYGYTF
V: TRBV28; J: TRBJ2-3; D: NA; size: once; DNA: TGTGCCAGCAGTTTACTACCGGGAAGTACGCAGTATTTT; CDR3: CASSLLPGSTQYF
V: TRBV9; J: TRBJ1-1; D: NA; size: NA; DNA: TGTGCCAGCACCAGGGATACGAACACTGAAGCTTTCTTT; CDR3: CASTRDTNTEAFF
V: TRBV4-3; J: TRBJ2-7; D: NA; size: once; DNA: TGCGCCAGCAGCCAAGGTCGGCAGGTTCTCTACGAGCAGTACTTC; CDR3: CASSQGRQVLYEQYF
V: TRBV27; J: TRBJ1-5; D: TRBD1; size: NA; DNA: TGTGCCAGCAGTTTAACGGGACAGGGACCCCAGCCCCAGCATTTT; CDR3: CASSLTGQGPQPQHF
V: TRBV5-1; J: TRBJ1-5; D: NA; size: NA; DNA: TGCGCCAGCAGCTTGGGCCCCAATCAGCCCCAGCATTTT; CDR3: CASSLGPNQPQHF
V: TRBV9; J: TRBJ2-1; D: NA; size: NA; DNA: TGTGCCAGCGGATCCTTCTCGGGGGCTGCCGCCAATGAGCAGTTCTTC; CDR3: CASGSFSGAAANEQFF
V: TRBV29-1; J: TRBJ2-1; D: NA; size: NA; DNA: TGCAGCGTTGGTCCGATCGATGAGCAGTTCTTC; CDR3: CSVGPIDEQFF
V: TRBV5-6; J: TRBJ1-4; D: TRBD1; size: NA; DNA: TGTGCCAGCACCCCGAAGACAGGGGCCAGTGAAAAACTGTTTTTT; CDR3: CASTPKTGASEKLFF
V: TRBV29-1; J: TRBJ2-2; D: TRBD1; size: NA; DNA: TGCAGCGCTGACAGGGCTTACACCGGGGAGCTGTTTTTT; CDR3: CSADRAYTGELFF
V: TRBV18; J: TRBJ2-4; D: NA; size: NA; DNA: TGTGCCAGCTCACACAGGGATAGCGTCGTGAAAAACATTCAGTACTTC; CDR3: CASSHRDSVVKNIQYF
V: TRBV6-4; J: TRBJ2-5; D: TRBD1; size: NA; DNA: TGTGCCAGCAGCCACGGACAGGGAGAGACCCAGTACTTC; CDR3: CASSHGQGETQYF
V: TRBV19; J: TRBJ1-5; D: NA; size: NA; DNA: TGTGCCAGTAGTATGGTTGGGGTGCCCCAGCATTTT; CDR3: CASSMVGVPQHF
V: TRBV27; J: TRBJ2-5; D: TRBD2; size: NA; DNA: TGTGCCAGCAGATCTGCCGGGGGGGGTGAGACCCAGTACTTC; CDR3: CASRSAGGGETQYF
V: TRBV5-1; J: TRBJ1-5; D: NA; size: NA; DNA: TGCGCCAGCAGCTCGGGGGGGAGCGGTCAGCCCCAGCATTTT; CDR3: CASSSGGSGQPQHF
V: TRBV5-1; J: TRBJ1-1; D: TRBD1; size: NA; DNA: TGCGCCAGCAGTCCCGCAGGGGGGGAGAACACTGAAGCTTTCTTT; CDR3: CASSPAGGENTEAFF
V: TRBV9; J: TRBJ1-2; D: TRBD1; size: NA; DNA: TGTGCCAGCAGCGTAGATACAGGGGTACACTATGGCTACACCTTC; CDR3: CASSVDTGVHYGYTF
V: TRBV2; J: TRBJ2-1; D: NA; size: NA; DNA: TGTGCCAGCATAGCGGAAGAATACAATGAGCAGTTCTTC; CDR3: CASIAEEYNEQFF
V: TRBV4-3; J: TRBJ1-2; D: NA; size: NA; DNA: TGCGCCAGCAGCCCCGGACGGGTATTAAGTGGCTACACCTTC; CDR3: CASSPGRVLSGYTF
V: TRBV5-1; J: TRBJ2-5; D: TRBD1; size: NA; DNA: TGCGCCAGCAGCTCCCAACCCGGGACAGGGACAGAGACCCAGTACTTC; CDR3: CASSSQPGTGTETQYF
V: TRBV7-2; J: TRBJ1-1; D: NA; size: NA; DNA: TGTGCCAGCAGCTTACCGGGGATTACTGAAGCTTTCTTT; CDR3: CASSLPGITEAFF
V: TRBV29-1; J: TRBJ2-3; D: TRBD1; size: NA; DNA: TGCAGCGCCTCCGGACAGGGGTTTTCAGATACGCAGTATTTT; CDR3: CSASGQGFSDTQYF
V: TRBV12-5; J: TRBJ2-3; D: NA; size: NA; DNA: TGTGCTAGTGGTTTGGGAACGCAAACTAGTACAGATACGCAGTATTTT; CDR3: CASGLGTQTSTDTQYF
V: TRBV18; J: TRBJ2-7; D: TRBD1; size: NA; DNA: TGTGCCAGCTCACTCGGACAGGTTATCTCCTACGAGCAGTACTTC; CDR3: CASSLGQVISYEQYF
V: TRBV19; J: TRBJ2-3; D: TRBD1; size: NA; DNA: TGTGCCAGTAGTAAACAGGGGCCCACAGATACGCAGTATTTT; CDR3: CASSKQGPTDTQYF
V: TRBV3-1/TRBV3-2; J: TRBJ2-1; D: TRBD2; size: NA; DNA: TGTGCCAGCAGCAGCGGACTAGCGGGAGGTTTACACAATGAGCAGTTCTTC; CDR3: CASSSGLAGGLHNEQFF
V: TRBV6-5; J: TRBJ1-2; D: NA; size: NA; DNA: TGTGCCAGCAGTACCCCGCGGGGCGGCTACACCTTC; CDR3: CASSTPRGGYTF
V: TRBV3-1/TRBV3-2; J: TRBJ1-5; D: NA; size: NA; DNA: TGTGCCAGCAGCCAAGAAGGGCGGGAGAGCAATCAGCCCCAGCATTTT; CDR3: CASSQEGRESNQPQHF
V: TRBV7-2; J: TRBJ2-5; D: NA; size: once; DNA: TGTGCCAGCAGCTTATTTAGTCAAGAGACCCAGTACTTC; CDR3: CASSLFSQETQYF
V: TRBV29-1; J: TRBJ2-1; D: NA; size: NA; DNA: TGCAGCGTCGATGACAATGAGCAGTTCTTC; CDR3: CSVDDNEQFF
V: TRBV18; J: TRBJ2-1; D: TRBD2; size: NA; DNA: TGTGCCAGCTCACCTGGGACTAGCGGGGGGGTAATCAATGAGCAGTTCTTC; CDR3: CASSPGTSGGVINEQFF
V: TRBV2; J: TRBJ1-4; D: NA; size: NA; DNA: TGTGCCAGCAGTGTGGGTAATGAAAAACTGTTTTTT; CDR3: CASSVGNEKLFF